This record concerns one TCR beta chain sequence. The antigen is undetermined. An end of the junction does not agree with germline; a read error may underlie this. This record belongs to a study of cytomegalovirus exposure and HLA in healthy donors. Study at large: The study's early data release held roughly 90 million unique TCRs from HLA-typed donors. There were some 380 genotyped donors. Of these, roughly 80% fell in the genetic ancestry cluster associated with self-reported Caucasian donors. Overall study findings and caveats: For most subjects, TCR beta sequences were reported to predict HLA-A and HLA-B alleles with accuracy.

Germline V gene lookup returns CDR1 SEHNR and CDR2 FQNEAQ (reference sequence). The CDR3 consists of 14 residues. PCR primers comprised 60 Vbeta and 13 Jbeta primers. Sequencing was performed with immunoSEQ multiplex PCR; in TCRdb, only in-frame clones are kept and a portion is missing. Of about 200,000 clones detected, 75% to 85% appear once; the ten largest clones hold about 2.2%. The material sequenced was PBMCs. The chain is built from TRBV7-9 and TRBJ2-3; TRBD1 matches 7 bases. This clonotype was obtained from a woman aged 45-65 years in good health and CMV-seronegative. CDR3: CSSFRQGSTDTQYF. The CDR3 coding sequence is TGTTCCAGCTTTAGACAGGGTAGCACAGATACGCAGTATTTT.